The 28 T cell receptor beta chains reported below all come from one sample, sequenced in a study of blood T cell repertoires in COVID-19. Data came from immunoSEQ multiplex PCR; TCRdb stores just in-frame clones and leaves some out. This table has 150,000 to 200,000 clones, around 86% appearing once. Material for sequencing was PBMCs or T cells enriched from blood (not recorded which). The origin of the receptors is a woman in her twenties or thirties who had recovered from COVID-19.

This chain joins TRBV19 and TRBJ1-1, with D hard to call. Looked up from germline, CDR1 is LNHDA and CDR2 is SQIVND (reference sequence). The CDR3 totals 16 residues. V was pared by 0 bases and J by 1 base, with 12 bases between. CDR3 in DNA: TGTGCCAGTAGTATAGATCATAGGCGGCGGAACACTGAAGCTTTCTTT. It translates to CASSIDHRRRNTEAFF.

The V gene is TRBV28, the J gene TRBJ1-6; tentative D call: TRBD1 (6 bases). CDR1 is MDHEN, CDR2 SYDVKM, per germline. CDR3 length: 16 residues. V was trimmed by 6 bases and J by 9 bases, leaving 21 bases between them. This CDR3 is CASSPLSGEKSSPLHF. Written as DNA, the CDR3 is TGTGCCAGCAGCCCCCTATCAGGGGAAAAAAGTTCACCCCTCCACTTT.

The gene calls are TRBV2 and TRBJ2-7, with 8 positions matching TRBD1. J gave up 1 base and V 2 bases, and 7 bases lay outside the gene matches. Germline-derived CDR1 and CDR2 are SNHLY and FYNNEI. This CDR3 region has 16 residues. CDR3: CASSEFEGQESYEQYF. The CDR3 coding sequence is TGTGCCAGCAGTGAATTCGAGGGACAGGAGTCCTACGAGCAGTACTTC.

The chain carries TRBV25-1 and TRBJ2-1; perhaps TRBD2 as D (6 bases). This CDR3 has 17 amino acids. Between the trimmed V and J ends, which lost 4 bases and 2 bases, there was a span of 18 bases. The germline gives CDR1 MGHDK, CDR2 SYGVNS. The CDR3 here is CASSARVSGATYNEQFF. The CDR3 DNA reads TGTGCCAGCAGTGCCCGGGTTAGCGGAGCGACCTACAATGAGCAGTTCTTC. The whole variable domain, filled in from reference TRBV25-1 and TRBJ2-1, reads EADIYQTPRYLVIGTGKKITLECSQTMGHDKMYWYQQDPGMELHLIHYSYGVNSTEKGDLSSESTVSRIRTEHFPLTLESARPSHTSQYLCASSARVSGATYNEQFFGPGTRLTVL.

J is TRBJ2-1 and V is TRBV20-1; no clear D. This CDR3 comprises 11 residues. V was shortened by 2 bases and J by 8 bases, with 7 bases between the two germline ends. The germline gives CDR1 DFQATT, CDR2 SNEGSKA (reference sequence). CDR3 residues: CSARRVDEQFF. Written as DNA, the CDR3 is TGCAGTGCTAGACGGGTGGATGAGCAGTTCTTC.

The rearrangement joins TRBV6-5 to TRBJ1-2, with TRBD1 identical over 7 bases. Germline assignment: CDR1 MNHEY and CDR2 SVGAGI. The CDR3 consists of 13 residues. V gave up 6 bases and J gave up 8 bases; unmatched junction bases: 9. This CDR3 is CASRLEGARGYTF. The CDR3 DNA reads as TGTGCCAGCAGACTTGAGGGGGCGAGGGGCTACACCTTC.

This chain links TRBV28 with TRBJ1-4; 10 bases align to TRBD1. V trimming: 6 bases; J trimming: 8 bases; junction bases outside the gene matches: 9. CDR3 length equals 15 residues. Germline values: CDR1 MDHEN, CDR2 SYDVKM. CDR3 in amino acids: CASRKQGQGSEKLFF. For the CDR3, the DNA is TGTGCCAGCAGAAAACAGGGACAGGGGAGCGAAAAACTGTTTTTT.

The V call is TRBV5-1, the J call TRBJ2-1; possible D gene TRBD2, 6 bases. The CDR3 is 14 residues long. The V gene's germline CDR1 is SGHRS and CDR2 YFSETQ. Trimming removed 4 bases from V and 6 bases from J, with 14 bases in between. The CDR3 is CASSPPGSGNEQFF. The CDR3, as DNA: TGCGCCAGCAGCCCCCCGGGTAGCGGCAATGAGCAGTTCTTC.

The V gene is TRBV29-1, the J gene TRBJ1-3; 8 nucleotides line up with TRBD1. Looked up from germline, CDR1 is SQVTM and CDR2 is ANQGSEA. The V segment lost 7 bases and the J segment 0 bases; nucleotides outside the gene matches: 5. CDR3 size: 14 residues. The CDR3 spells CSGRTGSSGNTIYF. The CDR3 region has the DNA TGCAGCGGGAGGACAGGGAGCTCTGGAAACACCATATATTTT.

V is TRBV7-8 and J is TRBJ2-3; 7 positions match TRBD1. Germline CDR1 SGHVS, CDR2 FQNEAQ. The CDR3 contains 16 residues. V shed 2 bases and J 2 bases; nucleotides not matched to a gene: 7. The CDR3 DNA is TGTGCCAGCAGCTTACCCTACAGGGGTTACACAGATACGCAGTATTTT. It specifies CASSLPYRGYTDTQYF. Together with reference TRBV7-8 and TRBJ2-3, the CDR3 gives the full variable domain: GAGVSQSPRYKVAKRGQDVALRCDPISGHVSLFWYQQALGQGPEFLTYFQNEAQLDKSGLPSDRFFAERPEGSVSTLKIQRTQQEDSAVYLCASSLPYRGYTDTQYFGPGTRLTVL.

This sequence joins TRBV7-6 and TRBJ2-7; 7 nucleotides line up with TRBD1. The CDR3 covers 15 residues. Germline CDR1 and CDR2: SGHVS and FNYEAQ. Losses at the gene ends were 4 bases for V and 3 bases for J; bases not matched to a gene: 9. CDR3 in DNA: TGTGCCAGCAGCTCCATTCAGGGACAGCACTACGAGCAGTACTTC. Encoded protein: CASSSIQGQHYEQYF.

J is TRBJ1-1 and V is TRBV5-1; 9 bases fit TRBD1. The V and J ends lost 4 bases and 8 bases, in that order; junction bases with no gene match: 9. The germline gives CDR1 SGHRS, CDR2 YFSETQ. CDR3 length: 14 residues. The CDR3 DNA reads as TGCGCCAGCAGCACCACAGGGGGCGCAACCGAAGCTTTCTTT. Amino acid sequence: CASSTTGGATEAFF.

The J gene is TRBJ2-1, the V gene TRBV28; 7 nucleotides align to TRBD2. Germline V gene lookup returns CDR1 MDHEN and CDR2 SYDVKM. The CDR3 spans 20 residues. J gave up 0 bases and V 1 base, and 15 bases lay outside the gene matches. This CDR3 reads CASSLFRAGVGASSYNEQFF. In nucleotides, the CDR3 is TGTGCCAGCAGTTTATTTAGGGCGGGGGTAGGGGCCAGCTCCTACAATGAGCAGTTCTTC.

This clone has a single count. The chain combines TRBV6-4 with TRBJ2-3; D might be TRBD1 (5 bases). The CDR3 is made up of 15 amino acids. Germline loops: CDR1 MRHNA, CDR2 SNTAGT. Trimming left V 3 bases short and J 3 bases short, with 13 bases between. CDR3 protein: CASSEGGRETDTQYF. DNA of the CDR3: TGTGCCAGCAGTGAGGGCGGCAGGGAAACAGATACGCAGTATTTT.

This clone was seen only a few times. The V gene is TRBV6-4, the J gene TRBJ2-7; 9 nucleotides match TRBD2. Germline CDR1 MRHNA, CDR2 SNTAGT. Trimming at V came to 0 bases and at J to 6 bases, leaving 6 bases not matched to a gene. The length of the CDR3 is 15 residues. CDR3 nucleotide sequence: TGTGCCAGCAGTGACTCGGCGGGAGGGCCCGGCGAGCAGTACTTC. This translates into CASSDSAGGPGEQYF.

This clone was observed a handful of times. This sequence joins TRBV4-2 and TRBJ2-7; TRBD2 agrees at 7 bases. J gave up 2 bases and V 4 bases, and 11 bases lay outside the gene matches. Germline-derived CDR1 and CDR2 are LGHNA and YNFKEQ. The CDR3 covers 16 residues. In DNA, the CDR3 is TGTGCCAGCAGCCGATTCCTAGCGGATACCACCTACGAGCAGTACTTC. Protein sequence: CASSRFLADTTYEQYF.

This clone was picked up a small number of times. J is TRBJ2-7 and V is TRBV2; the D gene is possibly TRBD1 (5 bases). The CDR3 has 12 residues. The V end was cut by 6 bases, the J end by 6 bases, with 12 bases between. Germline assignment: CDR1 SNHLY and CDR2 FYNNEI. CDR3 DNA sequence: TGTGCCAGCAGAGGGGTTCGCGGCGAGCAGTACTTC. It codes for CASRGVRGEQYF.

This sequence joins TRBV24-1 and TRBJ2-7; D is ambiguous. The CDR3 sequence is 14 residues long. Germline V gene lookup returns CDR1 KGHDR and CDR2 SFDVKD. V lost 0 bases and J lost 2, with 7 bases in between. The CDR3 protein is CATSDLKHTYEQYF. The DNA of the CDR3 is TGTGCCACCAGTGATTTGAAACATACCTACGAGCAGTACTTC.

V usage is TRBV6-2 or TRBV6-3 and J usage is TRBJ2-5, with a tentative D call TRBD1 (6 bases). V dropped 2 bases and J dropped 3 bases, with 10 bases sitting between them. CDR1 is MNHEY and CDR2 is SVGEGT in the germline V gene. This CDR3 has 14 amino acids. As DNA, the CDR3 is TGTGCCAGCAGTTACCTGACAGGCGAAGAGACCCAGTACTTC. Protein sequence: CASSYLTGEETQYF.

The chain uses TRBV29-1 and TRBJ2-7; TRBD2 might be the D (5 bases). The CDR3 extends over 13 amino acids. CDR1 SQVTM and CDR2 ANQGSEA come from the germline V gene. Trimming removed 1 base at V and 5 bases at J, with 12 bases between. The CDR3, as DNA: TGCAGCGTTGAAGTTGACGGGGTGGACGAGCAGTACTTC. Translated, it gives CSVEVDGVDEQYF.

The chain couples TRBV2 to TRBJ1-2; TRBD1 aligns across 7 bases. Germline-derived CDR1 and CDR2 are SNHLY and FYNNEI. CDR3 length: 15 amino acids. V lost 6 bases to trimming and J lost 4 bases; unmatched junction nucleotides: 11. In DNA, the CDR3 is TGTGCCAGCAGCGACCGGGACAGAGGGGCCTATGGCTACACCTTC. This translates into CASSDRDRGAYGYTF.

Details on this clone: The DNA is left out, because the CDR3 cannot be placed on it with certainty; the CDR3 is given as TCRdb lists it. This sequence joins TRBV9 and TRBJ2-7; TRBD2, the D gene given by the table, was not confirmed from the DNA. Germline values: CDR1 SGDLS, CDR2 YYNGEE. Termini included, the CDR3 measures 12 amino acids. CDR3 region: CASEVASGTKYF.

The chain combines TRBV5-1 with TRBJ1-2; a weak D match, TRBD1 (6 bases). V was trimmed by 8 bases and J by 6 bases, leaving 20 bases between them. The CDR3 has 14 amino acids. Germline V gene sequence: CDR1 SGHRS, CDR2 YFSETQ. In DNA form, the CDR3 reads TGCGCCAGTAGACGGACAGTAGGTGACGATGGCTACACCTTC. It codes for CASRRTVGDDGYTF.

The chain joins TRBV28 to TRBJ2-1, with D perhaps matching TRBD2 (5 bases). Per germline, CDR1 MDHEN and CDR2 SYDVKM. V shed 5 bases and J shed 0 bases, with 8 bases lying between them. The CDR3 is 14 amino acids. CDR3 bases: TGTGCCAGCAGTCTAGCAGACTCCTACAATGAGCAGTTCTTC. Translating it yields CASSLADSYNEQFF.

The genes are TRBV18 and TRBJ1-1, with 7 bases that match TRBD1. J was trimmed by 0 bases and V by 6 bases; bases with no gene match: 13. CDR3 length: 17 residues. Per the germline V gene, CDR1 is KGHSH and CDR2 is LQKENI. Here the CDR3 reads CASSRSRQGGMNTEAFF. In nucleotides, the CDR3 is TGTGCCAGCTCCCGCTCTCGACAGGGCGGCATGAACACTGAAGCTTTCTTT.

The chain is built from TRBV15 and TRBJ2-1, with a weak D call TRBD1 (6 bases). The CDR3 has 16 amino acids. Germline V CDR1 and CDR2: LNHNV, YYDKDF (reference sequence). Trimming cost V 3 bases and J 7 bases, with 19 bases left between them. The CDR3 bases are TGTGCCACCAGCAGCTACAGGGTAGTAAGTTATAATGAGCAGTTCTTC. This codes for CATSSYRVVSYNEQFF.

This chain links TRBV30 with TRBJ1-2, with 7 bases identical to TRBD1. The CDR3 totals 18 residues. Looked up from germline, CDR1 is GTSNPN and CDR2 is SVGIG (reference sequence). The V and J ends lost 0 bases and 5 bases, in that order; junction bases with no gene match: 18. This CDR3 reads CAWSVLRVTGRYSYGYTF. In DNA, the CDR3 is TGTGCCTGGAGTGTACTTCGAGTGACAGGGCGCTATTCATATGGCTACACCTTC.

The rearrangement joins TRBV4-1 to TRBJ2-5, with D possibly being TRBD2 (6 bases). In germline, CDR1 is MGHRA, CDR2 YSYEKL. The CDR3 is 15 amino acids. V dropped 3 bases and J dropped 2 bases, with 13 bases sitting between them. The CDR3 sequence is CASSQPGLGQETQYF. The CDR3 nucleotides are TGCGCCAGCAGCCAGCCGGGACTGGGTCAAGAGACCCAGTACTTC.